The present T cell receptor (beta chain) was sequenced within a study of blood T cell repertoires in COVID-19. Clones were sequenced by immunoSEQ multiplex PCR, and TCRdb holds only the in-frame ones, with some missing. The repertoire holds over 100,000 clones, with 70% to 80% as singletons. With 6 bases clipped from V and 2 bases from J, the junction kept 8 bases outside the gene matches. The CDR3 is 16 amino acids. Germline assignment: CDR1 SGHTA and CDR2 FQGNSA. The receptor was derived from a woman over 75 with acute or convalescent COVID-19. V usage is TRBV7-2 and J usage is TRBJ2-2, with TRBD2 matching 8 bases. Sequencing input: peripheral blood. Here the CDR3 DNA reads TGTGCCAGCAGGAAAACAGGACTAGCCAACACCGGGGAGCTGTTTTTT. Residues: CASRKTGLANTGELFF.